This TCR beta chain was captured in a study of blood T cell repertoires in COVID-19. Across the study: From the United States, Italy and Spain came samples of acute and convalescent COVID-19.

Study processing details: Reference gene primers were amplified, and this amplification served to estimate nucleated cell counts. Assay: immunoSEQ multiplex PCR; the TCRdb copy retains only in-frame clones and omits some. V and J calls plus clone size are reproduced from that table; the DNA served to infer D and trimming. The data hold fewer than 300,000 clones, with about 82% observed a single time. This CDR3 is 15 amino acids long. V lost 3 bases and J lost 1; bases outside the gene matches: 3. CDR1 and CDR2 (germline): SGHDT, YYEEEE. The receptor comes from a man aged 50 to 60 with active or convalescent COVID-19. The sample consisted of peripheral blood. The chain links TRBV5-6 to TRBJ2-1, with 8 bases identical to TRBD1. The CDR3 reads CASSSGTGSYNEQFF. The CDR3 DNA reads TGTGCCAGCAGCTCTGGGACAGGATCCTACAATGAGCAGTTCTTC.